These 10 T cell receptor beta chains originate from one sample sequenced in a study of T cells after yellow fever vaccination. TCRdb itself ran the 5' RACE reads through MiXCR, one entry per CDR3 protein. The repertoire has some 300,000 distinct CDR3 sequences, under 9% of them found once; the top ten carry around 3.4%. Specimen: CD4+ T cells sorted from PBMCs, collected 5 days after the yellow fever booster vaccination. The source is a man younger than 35 who received the YFV17D yellow fever vaccine.

The chain employs TRBV7-2 and TRBJ2-7; 7 bases align to TRBD2. The J segment lost 3 bases and the V segment lost 4 bases, leaving 3 bases of the junction unmatched. Germline assignment: CDR1 SGHTA and CDR2 FQGNSA. This CDR3 is built from 13 residues. The CDR3 region is CASSSSGVYEQYV. The DNA of the CDR3 is TGTGCCAGCAGCTCCAGCGGGGTCTACGAGCAGTACGTC.

This clonotype was recorded a few times. This chain connects TRBV12-3 or TRBV12-4 to TRBJ2-4; 9 bases align to TRBD1. Losses at the gene ends were 5 bases for V and 6 bases for J; bases not matched to a gene: 2. The CDR3 extends over 13 amino acids. In nucleotides, the CDR3 is TGTGCCAGCAGTGAGGACAGGGGAAACATTCAGTACTTC. Protein sequence: CASSEDRGNIQYF.

The chain recombines TRBV4-3 with TRBJ1-2; D is undetermined. Germline lookup yields CDR1 LGHNA and CDR2 YSLEER. CDR3 length: 15 residues. V lost 0 bases, J lost 1 base, and 9 bases lay in between. CDR3 sequence (DNA): TGCGCCAGCAGCCAAGACACGTTTGATAACTATGGCTACACCTTC. Translating gives CASSQDTFDNYGYTF.

The genes are TRBV6-6 and TRBJ2-5, with 9 bases identical to TRBD2. The CDR3 spans 16 residues. V lost 7 bases and J lost 0; bases outside the gene matches: 9. Germline V lookup: CDR1 MNHNY, CDR2 SVGAGI (reference sequence). The CDR3 here is CASILGLAGYQETQYF. CDR3 sequence (DNA): TGTGCCAGCATTCTAGGGCTAGCGGGGTACCAAGAGACCCAGTACTTC.

Many counts were recorded for this clonotype. The chain uses TRBV20-1 and TRBJ2-5, with a weak D call TRBD2 (5 bases). The ends were cut back, 5 bases at V and 4 bases at J, with 11 bases in the middle. CDR3 length: 12 amino acids. Looked up from germline, CDR1 is DFQATT and CDR2 is SNEGSKA (reference sequence). CDR3 in DNA: TGCAGTGCTTTTAGCCGGGGAGAGACCCAGTACTTC. Its protein product is CSAFSRGETQYF.

J is TRBJ1-6 and V is TRBV7-8, with 8 nucleotides matching TRBD1. Germline V gene lookup returns CDR1 SGHVS and CDR2 FQNEAQ. Trimming removed 6 bases from V and 10 bases from J; junction bases left unmatched: 11. The CDR3 runs to 15 residues. The CDR3 nucleotides read TGTGCCAGCAGACCCGGACAGGGAGTGGGATCACCCCTCCACTTT. It translates to CASRPGQGVGSPLHF.

The sample holds a few counts of this clonotype. The V and J genes are TRBV18 and TRBJ2-3, with 14 bases that match TRBD2. The CDR3 has 18 residues. Germline V CDR1 and CDR2: KGHSH, LQKENI. Trimming cost V 0 bases and J 0 bases; bases outside gene matches: 2. CDR3 sequence: CASSPPGLAGGSTDTQYF. CDR3 in DNA: TGTGCCAGCTCACCACCTGGACTAGCGGGGGGAAGCACAGATACGCAGTATTTT. Filled out from reference TRBV18 and TRBJ2-3, the complete variable domain reads NAGVMQNPRHLVRRRGQEARLRCSPMKGHSHVYWYRQLPEEGLKFMVYLQKENIIDESGMPKERFSAEFPKEGPSILRIQQVVRGDSAAYFCASSPPGLAGGSTDTQYFGPGTRLTVL.

The chain links TRBV6-5 to TRBJ2-7; weak D call: TRBD1 (6 bases). The V end was cut by 0 bases, the J end by 3 bases, with 12 bases between. The length of the CDR3 is 15 residues. CDR1 is MNHEY and CDR2 is SVGAGI in the germline V gene. Here the CDR3 reads CASSYSQGMGYEQYF. DNA for the CDR3: TGTGCCAGCAGTTACTCGCAGGGGATGGGCTACGAGCAGTACTTC.

The CDR3 protein is CASSFLLTNYGYTF. The CDR3 DNA reads TGTGCCAGCAGTTTTCTGCTTACTAACTATGGCTACACCTTC. This chain connects TRBV6-2 or TRBV6-3 to TRBJ1-2; D gene uncertain. The CDR3 spans 14 residues. Trimming took off 4 bases at V and 0 bases at J, with 9 bases between the two ends. Germline V gene lookup returns CDR1 MNHEY and CDR2 SVGEGT.

The V and J genes are TRBV4-2 and TRBJ2-3; 10 positions match TRBD2. Germline V gene sequence: CDR1 LGHNA, CDR2 YNFKEQ. The CDR3 spans 16 residues. Germline trimming cut 0 bases from V and 8 bases from J; bases unmatched to any gene: 8. As DNA, the CDR3 is TGTGCCAGCAGCCAAGATTCCAGCGGGGGGGCCGTTACGCAGTATTTT. It is translated as CASSQDSSGGAVTQYF.